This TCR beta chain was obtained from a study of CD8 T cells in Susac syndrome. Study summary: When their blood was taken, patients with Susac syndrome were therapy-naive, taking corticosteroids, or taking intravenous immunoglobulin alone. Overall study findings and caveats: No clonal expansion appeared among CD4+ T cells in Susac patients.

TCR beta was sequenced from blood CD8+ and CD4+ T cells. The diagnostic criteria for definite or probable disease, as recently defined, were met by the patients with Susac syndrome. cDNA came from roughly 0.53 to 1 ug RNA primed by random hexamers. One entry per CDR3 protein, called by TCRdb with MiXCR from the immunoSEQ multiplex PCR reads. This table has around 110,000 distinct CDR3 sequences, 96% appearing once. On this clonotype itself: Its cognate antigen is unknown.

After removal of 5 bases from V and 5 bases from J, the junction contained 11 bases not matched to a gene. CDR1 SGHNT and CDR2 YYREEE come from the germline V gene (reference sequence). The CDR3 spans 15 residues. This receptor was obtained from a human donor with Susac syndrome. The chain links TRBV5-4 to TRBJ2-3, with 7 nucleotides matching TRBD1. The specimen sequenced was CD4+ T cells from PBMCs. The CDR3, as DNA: TGTGCCAGCAGTTCTGGGACACAGGGGAAAGATACGCAGTATTTT. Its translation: CASSSGTQGKDTQYF.